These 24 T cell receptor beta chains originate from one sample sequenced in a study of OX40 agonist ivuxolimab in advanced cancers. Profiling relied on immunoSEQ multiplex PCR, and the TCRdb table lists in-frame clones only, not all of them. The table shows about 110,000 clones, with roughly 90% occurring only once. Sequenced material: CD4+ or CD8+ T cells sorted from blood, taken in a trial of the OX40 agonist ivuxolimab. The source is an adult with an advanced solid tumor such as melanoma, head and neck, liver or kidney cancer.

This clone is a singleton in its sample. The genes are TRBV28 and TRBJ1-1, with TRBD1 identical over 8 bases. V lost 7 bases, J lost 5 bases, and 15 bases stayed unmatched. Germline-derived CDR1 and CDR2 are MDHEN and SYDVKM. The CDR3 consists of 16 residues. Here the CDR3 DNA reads TGTGCCAGCACCGGACAGGGCTACAGGAAGGGGACTGAAGCTTTCTTT. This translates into CASTGQGYRKGTEAFF.

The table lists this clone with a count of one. This CDR3 is CASGTGEPYEQYF. The CDR3 DNA follows: TGTGCCAGCGGAACAGGGGAGCCCTACGAGCAGTACTTC. The chain recombines TRBV27 with TRBJ2-7, with 7 positions matching TRBD1. This CDR3 spans 13 amino acids. With V trimmed by 8 bases and J by 2 bases, 6 bases remained unmatched. Germline loops: CDR1 MNHEY, CDR2 SMNVEV (reference sequence).

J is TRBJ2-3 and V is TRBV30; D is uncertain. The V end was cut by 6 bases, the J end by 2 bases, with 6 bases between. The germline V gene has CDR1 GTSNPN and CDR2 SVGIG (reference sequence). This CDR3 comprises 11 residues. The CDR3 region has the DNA TGTGCCTGTTTATTCACAGATACGCAGTATTTT. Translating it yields CACLFTDTQYF.

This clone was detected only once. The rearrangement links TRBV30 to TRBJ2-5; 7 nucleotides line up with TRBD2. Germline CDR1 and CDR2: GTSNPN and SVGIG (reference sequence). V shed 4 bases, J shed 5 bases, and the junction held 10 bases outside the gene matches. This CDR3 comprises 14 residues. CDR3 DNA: TGTGCCTGGAATTGGGGAGGGGACCCGGAGACCCAGTACTTC. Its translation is CAWNWGGDPETQYF.

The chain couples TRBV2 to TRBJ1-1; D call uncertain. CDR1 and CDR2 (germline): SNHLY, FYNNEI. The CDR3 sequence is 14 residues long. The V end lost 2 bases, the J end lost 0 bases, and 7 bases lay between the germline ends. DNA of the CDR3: TGTGCCAGCAGTGAACCGCCCATGAACACTGAAGCTTTCTTT. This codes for CASSEPPMNTEAFF.

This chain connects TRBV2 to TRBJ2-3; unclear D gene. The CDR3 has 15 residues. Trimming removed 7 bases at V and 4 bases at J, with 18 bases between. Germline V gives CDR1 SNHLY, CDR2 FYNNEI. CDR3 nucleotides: TGTGCCAGCACAGGTAGAGGTAGAACCGCAGATACGCAGTATTTT. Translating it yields CASTGRGRTADTQYF.

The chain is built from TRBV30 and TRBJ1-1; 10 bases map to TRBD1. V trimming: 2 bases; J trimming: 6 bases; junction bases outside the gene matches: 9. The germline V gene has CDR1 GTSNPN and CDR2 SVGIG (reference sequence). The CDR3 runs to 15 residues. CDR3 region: CAWSIMGQGFAEAFF. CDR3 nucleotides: TGTGCCTGGAGTATTATGGGACAGGGGTTTGCTGAAGCTTTCTTT.

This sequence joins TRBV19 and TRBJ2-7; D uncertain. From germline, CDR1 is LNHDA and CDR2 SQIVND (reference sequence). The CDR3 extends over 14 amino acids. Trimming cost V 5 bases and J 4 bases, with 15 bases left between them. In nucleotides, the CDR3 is TGTGCCAGTAGTCCCGGGCCGACGCAATACGAGCAGTACTTC. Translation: CASSPGPTQYEQYF.

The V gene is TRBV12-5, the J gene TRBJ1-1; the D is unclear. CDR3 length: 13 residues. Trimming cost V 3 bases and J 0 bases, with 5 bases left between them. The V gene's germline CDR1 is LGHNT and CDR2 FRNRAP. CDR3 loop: CASGLLVNTEAFF. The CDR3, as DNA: TGTGCTAGTGGTTTATTAGTGAACACTGAAGCTTTCTTT.

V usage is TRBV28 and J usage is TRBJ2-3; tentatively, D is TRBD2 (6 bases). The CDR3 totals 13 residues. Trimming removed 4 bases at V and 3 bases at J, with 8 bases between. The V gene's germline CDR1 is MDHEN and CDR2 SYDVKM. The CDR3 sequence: CASSSGTTDTQYF. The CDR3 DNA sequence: TGTGCCAGCAGTTCGGGGACTACAGATACGCAGTATTTT.

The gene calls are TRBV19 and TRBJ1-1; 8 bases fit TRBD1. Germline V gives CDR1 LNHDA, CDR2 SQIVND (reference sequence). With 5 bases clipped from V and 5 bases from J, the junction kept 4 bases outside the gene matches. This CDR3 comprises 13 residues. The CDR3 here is CASSVTGETEAFF. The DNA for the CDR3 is TGTGCCAGTAGTGTGACAGGGGAGACTGAAGCTTTCTTT.

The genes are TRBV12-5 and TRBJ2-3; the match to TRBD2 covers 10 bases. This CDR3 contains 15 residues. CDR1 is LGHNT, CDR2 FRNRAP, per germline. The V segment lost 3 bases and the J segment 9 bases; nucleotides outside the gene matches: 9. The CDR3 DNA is TGTGCTAGTGGTTTTACCAGCGGGGGGGCCCAGACGCAGTATTTT. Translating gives CASGFTSGGAQTQYF.

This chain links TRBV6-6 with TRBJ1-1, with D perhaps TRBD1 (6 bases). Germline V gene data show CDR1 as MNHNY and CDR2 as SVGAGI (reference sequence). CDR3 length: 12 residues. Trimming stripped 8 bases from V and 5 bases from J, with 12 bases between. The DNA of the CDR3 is TGTGCCAGCTCGGGGGGCGGGACTGAAGCTTTCTTT. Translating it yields CASSGGGTEAFF.

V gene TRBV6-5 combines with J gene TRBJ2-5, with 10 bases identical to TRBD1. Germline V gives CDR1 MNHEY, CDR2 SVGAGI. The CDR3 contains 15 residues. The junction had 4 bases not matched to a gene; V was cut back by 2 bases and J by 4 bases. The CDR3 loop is CASSYLGQGGETQYF. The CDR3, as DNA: TGTGCCAGCAGTTACCTCGGACAGGGGGGAGAGACCCAGTACTTC.

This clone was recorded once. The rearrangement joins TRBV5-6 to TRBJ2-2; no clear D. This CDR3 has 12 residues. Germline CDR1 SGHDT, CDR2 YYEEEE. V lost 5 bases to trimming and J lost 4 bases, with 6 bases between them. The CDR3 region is CASSLPTGELFF. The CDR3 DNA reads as TGTGCCAGCAGTCTCCCCACCGGGGAGCTGTTTTTT.

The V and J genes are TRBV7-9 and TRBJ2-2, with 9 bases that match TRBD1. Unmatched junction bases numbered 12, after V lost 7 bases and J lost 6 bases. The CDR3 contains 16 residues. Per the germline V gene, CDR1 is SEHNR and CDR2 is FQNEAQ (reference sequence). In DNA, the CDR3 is TGTGCCAGCACCCCGTATGGACAGGGGAGCGCCGGGGAGCTGTTTTTT. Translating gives CASTPYGQGSAGELFF.

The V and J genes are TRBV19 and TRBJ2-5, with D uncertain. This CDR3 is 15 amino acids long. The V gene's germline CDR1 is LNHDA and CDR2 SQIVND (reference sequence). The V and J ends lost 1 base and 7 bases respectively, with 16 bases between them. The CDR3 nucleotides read TGTGCCAGTAGTATAGGAGCGCGGATAGGTGGGACCCAGTACTTC. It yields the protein CASSIGARIGGTQYF.

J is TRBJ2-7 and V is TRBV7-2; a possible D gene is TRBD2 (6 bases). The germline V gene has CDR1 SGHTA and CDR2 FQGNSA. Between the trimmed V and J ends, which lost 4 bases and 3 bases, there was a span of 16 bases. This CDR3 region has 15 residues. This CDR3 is CASSSLASWDYEQYF. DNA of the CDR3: TGTGCCAGCAGCTCACTAGCCTCGTGGGACTACGAGCAGTACTTC.

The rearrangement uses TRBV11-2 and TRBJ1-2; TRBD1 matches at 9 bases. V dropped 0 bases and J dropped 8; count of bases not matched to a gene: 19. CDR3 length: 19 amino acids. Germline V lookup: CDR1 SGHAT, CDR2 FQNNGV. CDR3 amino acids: CASSLDQRGQGGPPRGYTF. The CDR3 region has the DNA TGTGCCAGCAGCTTAGATCAGAGGGGACAGGGTGGTCCCCCTCGAGGCTACACCTTC.

The CDR3 region has the DNA TGCAGCGTTATGGGACCGGAGGGCAATCAGCCCCAGCATTTT. It specifies CSVMGPEGNQPQHF. The rearrangement uses TRBV29-1 and TRBJ1-5; TRBD1 might be the D (5 bases). Trimming took off 5 bases at V and 2 bases at J, with 13 bases between the two ends. Germline V CDR1 and CDR2: SQVTM, ANQGSEA. The CDR3 runs 14 residues.

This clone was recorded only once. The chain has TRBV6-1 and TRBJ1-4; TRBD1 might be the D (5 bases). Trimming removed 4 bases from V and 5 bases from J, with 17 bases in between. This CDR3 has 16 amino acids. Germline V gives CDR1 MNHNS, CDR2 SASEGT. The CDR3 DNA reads TGTGCCAGCAGTGGGCGGGGCGGACGTCTAAATGAAAAACTGTTTTTT. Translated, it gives CASSGRGGRLNEKLFF.

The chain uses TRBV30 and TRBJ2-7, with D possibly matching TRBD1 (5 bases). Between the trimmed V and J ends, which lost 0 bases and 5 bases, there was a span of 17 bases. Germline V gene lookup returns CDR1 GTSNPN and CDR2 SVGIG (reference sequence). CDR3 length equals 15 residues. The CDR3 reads CAWSVPWQGSDEQYF. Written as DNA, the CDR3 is TGTGCCTGGAGTGTACCGTGGCAGGGTAGTGACGAGCAGTACTTC.

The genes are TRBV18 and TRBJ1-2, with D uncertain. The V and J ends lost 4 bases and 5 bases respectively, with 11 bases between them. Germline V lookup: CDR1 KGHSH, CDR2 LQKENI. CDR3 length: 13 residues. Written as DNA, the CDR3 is TGTGCCAGCTCACGGGGAGGGCCTTATGGCTACACCTTC. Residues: CASSRGGPYGYTF. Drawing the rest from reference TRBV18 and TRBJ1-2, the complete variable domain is NAGVMQNPRHLVRRRGQEARLRCSPMKGHSHVYWYRQLPEEGLKFMVYLQKENIIDESGMPKERFSAEFPKEGPSILRIQQVVRGDSAAYFCASSRGGPYGYTFGSGTRLTVV.

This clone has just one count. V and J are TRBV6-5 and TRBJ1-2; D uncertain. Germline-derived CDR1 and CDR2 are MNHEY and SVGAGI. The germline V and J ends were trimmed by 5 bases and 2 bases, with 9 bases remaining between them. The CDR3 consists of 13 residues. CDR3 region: CASSGRANYGYTF. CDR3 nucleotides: TGTGCCAGCAGTGGACGGGCGAACTATGGCTACACCTTC.